The 17 T cell receptor beta chains reported below all come from one sample, sequenced in a study of identical twins. TCRdb fed the 5' RACE reads into MiXCR, producing one record per CDR3 protein. This sample has fewer than 900,000 distinct CDR3 sequences, with 21% found just once. This sample also appeared in a second study, on T cells expressing NK-cell markers.

The sample comprised PBMCs. Receptor source: a woman aged 18-29 years in good health.

This clonotype was picked up many times. The chain uses TRBV4-1 and TRBJ1-1; weak D call: TRBD1 (5 bases). The CDR3 extends over 15 amino acids. V was pared by 0 bases and J by 2 bases, with 10 bases between. Germline CDR1 is MGHRA and CDR2 is YSYEKL. The CDR3 DNA reads as TGCGCCAGCAGCCAAGAAGTGACAGCCAACACTGAAGCTTTCTTT. It encodes CASSQEVTANTEAFF.

V and J are TRBV6-1 and TRBJ2-7, with TRBD2 matching over 9 bases. This CDR3 region has 15 residues. The V segment lost 5 bases and the J segment 1 base; nucleotides outside the gene matches: 6. CDR1 is MNHNS, CDR2 SASEGT, per germline. The CDR3 is CASSLSGGASYEQYF. The CDR3 DNA follows: TGTGCCAGCAGTCTTAGCGGGGGTGCGTCCTACGAGCAGTACTTC.

This clonotype was seen repeatedly, ten times or more. The chain recombines TRBV6-5 with TRBJ2-1; 8 positions match TRBD2. J was trimmed by 6 bases and V by 2 bases; bases with no gene match: 3. Germline loops: CDR1 MNHEY, CDR2 SVGAGI. The CDR3 length is 14 residues. This chain's CDR3 is CASSYGSGSNEQFF. The CDR3 region has the DNA TGTGCCAGCAGTTACGGCAGCGGGAGCAATGAGCAGTTCTTC.

This clonotype was observed a handful of times. The CDR3 is CSARRLAGVGDTQYF. DNA for the CDR3: TGCAGTGCTAGGAGACTAGCGGGAGTAGGAGATACGCAGTATTTT. The rearrangement uses TRBV20-1 and TRBJ2-3, with 12 bases identical to TRBD2. This CDR3 has 15 amino acids. J was trimmed by 5 bases and V by 3 bases; bases with no gene match: 6. CDR1 is DFQATT, CDR2 SNEGSKA, per germline (reference sequence).

The chain carries TRBV7-2 and TRBJ2-1; D remains ambiguous. The germline gives CDR1 SGHTA, CDR2 FQGNSA. The CDR3 sequence is 13 residues long. Trimming removed 5 bases from V and 2 bases from J, with 7 bases in between. CDR3 DNA sequence: TGTGCCAGCAGCAGCGTAACCTACAATGAGCAGTTCTTC. Translation gives CASSSVTYNEQFF.

This clonotype was observed a handful of times. The V call is TRBV20-1, the J call TRBJ2-7; D gene ambiguous. The germline gives CDR1 DFQATT, CDR2 SNEGSKA (reference sequence). Trimming pared 0 bases from V and 5 bases from J, leaving 11 bases between. The CDR3 extends over 13 amino acids. The CDR3 here is CSARDLALHEQYF. CDR3 DNA sequence: TGCAGTGCTAGAGATCTCGCCCTCCACGAGCAGTACTTC.

This clonotype was recorded at least ten times. This rearrangement joins TRBV19 to TRBJ2-1; 8 nucleotides align to TRBD2. V lost 10 bases and J lost 0; bases outside the gene matches: 8. The CDR3 length is 15 residues. CDR1 LNHDA and CDR2 SQIVND come from the germline V gene (reference sequence). CDR3 nucleotide sequence: TGTGCCACTCGGGAGGGAGGAAGCTCCTACAATGAGCAGTTCTTC. Amino acids: CATREGGSSYNEQFF.

This chain uses TRBV6-2 or TRBV6-3 with TRBJ2-1; 8 bases are shared with TRBD2. This CDR3 comprises 14 residues. V lost 11 bases and J lost 1; bases outside the gene matches: 7. CDR1 and CDR2 (germline): MNHEY, SVGEGT. This CDR3 reads CACYSGKSYNEQFF. The DNA for the CDR3 is TGTGCCTGCTATAGCGGGAAATCCTACAATGAGCAGTTCTTC.

This clonotype has a count of ten or more. The J gene is TRBJ1-1, the V gene TRBV5-1; D remains ambiguous. The CDR3 has 13 amino acids. Germline CDR1 SGHRS, CDR2 YFSETQ. V was clipped by 1 base and J by 5 bases, with 9 bases between them. CDR3 region: CASSLYRETEAFF. Written as DNA, the CDR3 is TGCGCCAGCAGCTTGTACCGGGAGACTGAAGCTTTCTTT.

V is TRBV5-1 and J is TRBJ2-7; D gene unclear. The CDR3 sequence is 13 residues long. Germline assignment: CDR1 SGHRS and CDR2 YFSETQ. The V gene lost 0 bases and the J gene lost 5 bases, with 9 bases spanning the gap. The CDR3 DNA reads TGCGCCAGCAGCTTGGCCTTACACGACGAGCAGTACTTC. This codes for CASSLALHDEQYF.

This clonotype was seen many times. In DNA form, the CDR3 reads TGTGCCATCAGTGACCGGGACAGGGCCTTCACAGATACGCAGTATTTT. Its protein is CAISDRDRAFTDTQYF. V is TRBV10-3 and J is TRBJ2-3, with 9 bases aligning to TRBD1. The V gene's germline CDR1 is ENHRY and CDR2 SYGVKD. J lost 2 bases, V lost 3 bases, and 6 bases had no gene match. The CDR3 spans 16 residues.

The CDR3 DNA reads TGTGCCAGCAGTTACTCTGGGTCGGGCTATGGCTACACCTTC. Residues: CASSYSGSGYGYTF. V and J are TRBV6-5 and TRBJ1-2; D ambiguous. V lost 0 bases and J lost 4, with 9 bases in between. Germline V gene lookup returns CDR1 MNHEY and CDR2 SVGAGI. This CDR3 has 14 residues.

This clonotype has only a few counts. This CDR3 is CSAMRGTEAFF. DNA for the CDR3: TGCAGTGCTATGAGGGGAACTGAAGCTTTCTTT. The J gene is TRBJ1-1, the V gene TRBV20-1; D might be TRBD1 (5 bases). From germline, CDR1 is DFQATT and CDR2 SNEGSKA (reference sequence). The CDR3 consists of 11 residues. Trimming took off 4 bases at V and 5 bases at J, with 8 bases between the two ends.

This clonotype came up a few times. The chain employs TRBV20-1 and TRBJ1-1; D ambiguous. The CDR3 is made up of 13 amino acids. V shed 0 bases and J shed 11 bases, with 16 bases lying between them. CDR1 is DFQATT, CDR2 SNEGSKA, per germline (reference sequence). The CDR3 DNA sequence: TGCAGTGCTAGAGATGATTGGAGGGAGGAGGCTTTCTTT. Its translation is CSARDDWREEAFF.

This clonotype was seen at least ten times. The chain employs TRBV12-3 or TRBV12-4 and TRBJ2-3; D call uncertain. This CDR3 is built from 15 residues. V gave up 2 bases and J gave up 0 bases, with 9 bases separating them. The CDR3 protein is CASSLLPTSTDTQYF. The CDR3 DNA is TGTGCCAGCAGTTTACTACCTACTAGCACAGATACGCAGTATTTT.

The sample holds a few counts of this clonotype. The chain combines TRBV5-1 with TRBJ1-6; TRBD1 is a possible D gene (5 bases). The V gene's germline CDR1 is SGHRS and CDR2 YFSETQ. Trimming removed 0 bases from V and 0 bases from J, with 16 bases in between. The CDR3 has 19 residues. The CDR3, as DNA: TGCGCCAGCAGCTTGGAAGGGGCGACGGTGAGCTCCTATAATTCACCCCTCCACTTT. It codes for CASSLEGATVSSYNSPLHF.

The chain recombines TRBV20-1 with TRBJ2-5, with 7 bases aligning to TRBD2. Trimming cost V 1 base and J 5 bases; bases outside gene matches: 7. Germline values: CDR1 DFQATT, CDR2 SNEGSKA (reference sequence). This CDR3 has 14 residues. CDR3 DNA: TGCAGTGCTAGAGCTAAGCGGGGCTTGGAGACCCAGTACTTC. It translates to CSARAKRGLETQYF.